The 11 T cell receptor beta chains given below trace back to one sample, sequenced in a study of CD8 T cells in ankylosing spondylitis. One entry per CDR3 protein, called by TCRdb with MiXCR from the 5' RACE reads. The sample includes almost 400,000 distinct CDR3 sequences, 20% to 25% of them seen just once. Antigens for these TCRs are unknown. The study, taken as a whole, reports: What seemed typical of ankylosing spondylitis blood was a TCR beta motif built from several highly homologous variants.

Sequenced input: blood, either unsorted or a sorted T cell fraction (not recorded which). These receptors were collected from a male donor with ankylosing spondylitis.

The V gene is TRBV27, the J gene TRBJ2-7; D not certain. The CDR3 runs to 14 residues. Looked up from germline, CDR1 is MNHEY and CDR2 is SMNVEV (reference sequence). V shed 5 bases and J shed 4 bases, with 15 bases lying between them. CDR3 sequence: CASSPQSSYYEQYF. The CDR3 bases are TGTGCCAGCAGTCCCCAGTCTAGTTATTACGAGCAGTACTTC.

The CDR3 loop is CASSLEGPANEKLFF. The CDR3 nucleotides are TGCGCCAGCAGCTTGGAGGGGCCGGCGAATGAAAAACTGTTTTTT. V usage is TRBV5-1 and J usage is TRBJ1-4; D might be TRBD1 (5 bases). Germline values: CDR1 SGHRS, CDR2 YFSETQ. Trimming pared 0 bases from V and 5 bases from J, leaving 11 bases between. The CDR3 is 15 amino acids.

In this sample, this clonotype turned up a few times. The genes are TRBV14 and TRBJ2-1; the D is unclear. This CDR3 is 14 amino acids long. CDR1 and CDR2 from the germline V gene are SGHDN and FVKESK. Trimming removed 1 base from V and 10 bases from J, with 14 bases in between. CDR3 in amino acids: CASSQATGHREQFF. CDR3 DNA: TGTGCCAGCAGCCAAGCCACGGGCCATAGGGAGCAGTTCTTC.

This clonotype was observed a handful of times. This sequence joins TRBV20-1 and TRBJ2-4, with 11 bases aligning to TRBD2. Germline assignment: CDR1 DFQATT and CDR2 SNEGSKA (reference sequence). The CDR3 length is 17 residues. Trimming took 0 bases from V and 3 from J; bases not matched to a gene: 7. CDR3 bases: TGCAGTGCTAGAGATGCGGCTAGCGGGAGGAGCAAAAACATTCAGTACTTC. Translated: CSARDAASGRSKNIQYF.

The chain's CDR3 is CASSSSSFSGNTIYF. Here the CDR3 DNA reads TGTGCCAGCTCATCCTCTTCGTTCTCTGGAAACACCATATATTTT. The chain has TRBV18 and TRBJ1-3; the D is unclear. From germline, CDR1 is KGHSH and CDR2 LQKENI. V lost 5 bases and J lost 0, with 11 bases in between. CDR3 length equals 15 residues.

This clonotype was observed a few times. The rearrangement links TRBV28 to TRBJ2-5, with D possibly TRBD2 on 6 matching bases. Germline-derived CDR1 and CDR2 are MDHEN and SYDVKM. V was shortened by 2 bases and J by 5 bases, with 15 bases between the two germline ends. The CDR3 has 15 amino acids. The chain's CDR3 is CASSLSTGEGETQYF. The CDR3 DNA is TGTGCCAGCAGTTTAAGTACGGGAGAGGGTGAGACCCAGTACTTC.

The CDR3 sequence: CASRPGTIYNEQFF. The DNA of the CDR3 is TGTGCCAGCCGGCCCGGGACGATCTACAATGAGCAGTTCTTC. V gene TRBV12-3 or TRBV12-4 combines with J gene TRBJ2-1; either TRBD1 or TRBD2 may fit D (5 bases each). The V end lost 8 bases, the J end lost 3 bases, and 14 bases lay between the germline ends. The length of the CDR3 is 14 residues.

V usage is TRBV9 and J usage is TRBJ2-2, with 8 bases that match TRBD1. In germline, CDR1 is SGDLS, CDR2 YYNGEE. This CDR3 has 19 residues. V shed 3 bases and J 7 bases; nucleotides not matched to a gene: 20. The CDR3 here is CASSAPRQGAPRKGGELFF. The CDR3 nucleotides read TGTGCCAGCAGCGCCCCTCGGCAGGGGGCACCTAGAAAAGGCGGGGAGCTGTTTTTT.

V is TRBV6-1 and J is TRBJ2-7; 10 nucleotides match TRBD2. This CDR3 has 15 amino acids. Germline-derived CDR1 and CDR2 are MNHNS and SASEGT. Trimming cost V 3 bases and J 6 bases; bases outside gene matches: 8. The DNA for the CDR3 is TGTGCCAGCAGTGAGTACGGGACTAGCGTAGTCGAGCAGTACTTC. Translating gives CASSEYGTSVVEQYF.

This chain uses TRBV12-3 or TRBV12-4 with TRBJ2-1; TRBD2 matches 11 bases. CDR3 length: 15 residues. Trimming took 7 bases from V and 6 from J; bases not matched to a gene: 8. The CDR3 loop is CASIFSGRAANEQFF. CDR3 nucleotides: TGTGCCAGCATCTTTAGCGGGAGGGCCGCCAATGAGCAGTTCTTC.

The chain uses TRBV10-3 and TRBJ2-7; no clear D gene. The CDR3 runs 15 residues. The germline V gene encodes CDR1 ENHRY and CDR2 SYGVKD. Trimming pared 2 bases from V and 4 bases from J, leaving 15 bases between. DNA for the CDR3: TGTGCCATCAGTGAGCCGATGGTGGCCTTATACGAGCAGTACTTC. Amino acids: CAISEPMVALYEQYF.